The clone carrying this T cell receptor (beta chain) was seen a few times. What it binds is not known. The data stem from a study of a mutant IDH1 vaccine in newly diagnosed glioma. Study-wide findings and caveats: Around 93% of patients showed vaccine-induced immune responses across multiple MHC alleles.

The protocol was immunoSEQ multiplex PCR, while the TCRdb copy is restricted to in-frame clones and leaves out a portion. This table holds around 50,000 clones, 70% to 90% found once. Time point of the sample: baseline, week 1 (first vaccination visit). The treatment was: pre-vaccination baseline after standard-of-care therapy. Germline trimming cut 3 bases from V and 5 bases from J; bases unmatched to any gene: 5. The CDR3 is made up of 15 amino acids. Germline CDR1 reads SGHRS; CDR2 reads YFSETQ. This chain joins TRBV5-1 and TRBJ1-4, with TRBD1 matching over 9 bases. The sample was PBMCs, taken from a glioma patient treated with radiotherapy, temozolomide or both. The receptor comes from a man in his forties with glioma. The CDR3 nucleotides are TGCGCCAGCAGCTCAACCGGGACAGGGAATGAAAAACTGTTTTTT. It codes for CASSSTGTGNEKLFF.